The clone carrying this T cell receptor (beta chain) came up a few times. The antigen is undetermined. TCRdb called the reads again in MiXCR, with one record for every CDR3 protein. The sample includes about 310,000 distinct CDR3 sequences, around 25% of them seen just once. The data were taken from a study of T cell repertoires in cytomegalovirus infection. Study information: Indicated by public TCR beta signatures were CMV infection and matching HLA type.

The V gene lost 3 bases and the J gene lost 6 bases, with 15 bases spanning the gap. From germline, CDR1 is ENHRY and CDR2 SYGVKD. The CDR3 runs 15 residues. Study findings and constraints: Identification of carriers of CMV plus the relevant HLA was performed using cumulative public TCR beta family frequency.

This sample comprised cultured PBMCs, obtained from culture after CMV antigen stimulation. The clonotype was recovered from a human donor in good health (CMV status not recorded). Some clones in this sample may be carry-over from other donors' samples. The chain links TRBV10-3 to TRBJ2-1; D possibly matches TRBD1 or TRBD2 (5 bases each). In nucleotides, the CDR3 is TGTGCCATCAGTGACCGGGGACCTACTAGCAATGAGCAGTTCTTC. Its translation: CAISDRGPTSNEQFF.